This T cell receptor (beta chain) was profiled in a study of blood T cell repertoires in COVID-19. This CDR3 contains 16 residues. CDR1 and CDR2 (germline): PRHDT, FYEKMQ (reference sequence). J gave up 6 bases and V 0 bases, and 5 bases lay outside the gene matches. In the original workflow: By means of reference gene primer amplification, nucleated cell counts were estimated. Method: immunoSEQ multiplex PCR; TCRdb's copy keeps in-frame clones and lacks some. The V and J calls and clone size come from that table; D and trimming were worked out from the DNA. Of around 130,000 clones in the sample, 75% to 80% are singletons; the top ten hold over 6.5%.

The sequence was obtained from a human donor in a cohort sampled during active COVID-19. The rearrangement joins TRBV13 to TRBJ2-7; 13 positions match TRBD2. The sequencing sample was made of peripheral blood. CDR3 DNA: TGTGCCAGCAGCTTAGGACTAGCGGGAGGGCCGGGCGAGCAGTACTTC. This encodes CASSLGLAGGPGEQYF. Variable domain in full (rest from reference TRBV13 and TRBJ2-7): AAGVIQSPRHLIKEKRETATLKCYPIPRHDTVYWYQQGPGQDPQFLISFYEKMQSDKGSIPDRFSAQQFSDYHSELNMSSLELGDSALYFCASSLGLAGGPGEQYFGPGTRLTVT.